One sample yielded the 7 T cell receptor beta chains listed below, sequenced in a study of PD-1 blockade in classical Hodgkin lymphoma. Regarding time point: cycle 4 day 1 (C4D1), after 6 weeks of nivolumab. Relapse after autologous stem cell transplantation occurred in every patient, and brentuximab vedotin exposure varied. The method was immunoSEQ multiplex PCR; TCRdb's version includes in-frame clones alone and lacks a portion of them. The table includes about 60,000 clones, about 90% detected once. The input for sequencing was peripheral blood mononuclear cells (PBMCs), taken before the fourth cycle of nivolumab. The receptors were sampled from a human donor with classical Hodgkin lymphoma.

CDR3 coding DNA: TGTGCCAGCAGCGAGGGTGGACAGGGAGGCGAAAAACTGTTTTTT. It is translated as CASSEGGQGGEKLFF. The genes are TRBV9 and TRBJ1-4; 8 positions match TRBD1. V lost 3 bases and J lost 8; bases outside the gene matches: 9. CDR1 and CDR2 from the germline V gene are SGDLS and YYNGEE. The CDR3 is 15 residues long.

A single count supports this clone. This chain connects TRBV19 to TRBJ2-5; 7 bases agree with TRBD1. V lost 5 bases to trimming and J lost 5 bases; unmatched junction nucleotides: 5. Germline loops: CDR1 LNHDA, CDR2 SQIVND (reference sequence). The length of the CDR3 is 13 residues. In nucleotides, the CDR3 is TGTGCCAGTAGTGTACAGGGGATGGAGACCCAGTACTTC. This gives the protein CASSVQGMETQYF.

The V call is TRBV5-5, the J call TRBJ2-7; D unresolved. Per germline, CDR1 SGHKS and CDR2 YYEKEE (reference sequence). V was shortened by 7 bases and J by 7 bases, with 18 bases between the two germline ends. The CDR3 runs to 13 residues. The DNA for the CDR3 is TGTGCCAGCGGCTACAGCCCCAGTTGGGAGCAGTACTTC. Translated: CASGYSPSWEQYF.

The gene calls are TRBV28 and TRBJ2-2, with unresolved D. The CDR3 is made up of 15 amino acids. Germline V gene sequence: CDR1 MDHEN, CDR2 SYDVKM. Trimming shortened V by 5 bases and J by 0 bases, and 10 bases separated the two germline ends. The CDR3 DNA follows: TGTGCCAGCAGTCCAGGTCGAGCGAACACCGGGGAGCTGTTTTTT. This sequence encodes CASSPGRANTGELFF.

The chain employs TRBV5-1 and TRBJ2-2; the D gene could be TRBD1 or TRBD2 (5 bases each). Germline loops: CDR1 SGHRS, CDR2 YFSETQ. The CDR3 sequence is 15 residues long. V was clipped by 5 bases and J by 0 bases, with 11 bases between them. The CDR3 here is CASRRGRTNTGELFF. CDR3 in DNA: TGCGCCAGCAGACGGGGACGGACGAACACCGGGGAGCTGTTTTTT.

This chain links TRBV5-4 with TRBJ1-2, with D perhaps matching TRBD1 (5 bases). The CDR3 loop spans 16 amino acids. Per germline, CDR1 SGHNT and CDR2 YYREEE (reference sequence). V shed 7 bases and J shed 4 bases, with 23 bases lying between them. This chain's CDR3 is CASGGGTPMRVYGYTF. The CDR3 bases are TGTGCCAGCGGGGGTGGAACCCCAATGAGGGTCTATGGCTACACCTTC.

The chain is built from TRBV5-1 and TRBJ2-1; D might be TRBD1 or TRBD2, each matching 5 bases. Germline CDR1 reads SGHRS; CDR2 reads YFSETQ. The V gene lost 1 base and the J gene lost 0 bases, with 8 bases spanning the gap. This CDR3 spans 15 amino acids. The CDR3 is CASSLKGTSYNEQFF. As DNA, the CDR3 is TGCGCCAGCAGCTTGAAAGGGACCTCCTACAATGAGCAGTTCTTC.